Presented here are 25 T cell receptor beta chains from one specimen sequenced in a study of T cells in tuberculosis. Profiled with immunoSEQ multiplex PCR; TCRdb holds only in-frame clones, not every one. The data contain tens of thousands of clones, 80% to 85% of them singletons. Cells were sorted from thawed PBMC rested overnight and stained with GMM-loaded CD1B tetramer, viability dye and anti-CD3. CD1B tetramers were loaded with Rhodococcus equi-derived C32 glucose monomycolate. The specimen sequenced was CD1b-GMM tetramer-negative cells sorted from PBMCs. These receptors were collected from an adult woman with latent tuberculosis.

The chain carries TRBV6-1 and TRBJ1-4; 9 bases are a match to TRBD1. There are 14 residues in the CDR3. The ends lost 8 bases at V and 4 bases at J; junction bases unmatched: 5. Germline assignment: CDR1 MNHNS and CDR2 SASEGT. This chain's CDR3 is CASLLGQGNEKLFF. The CDR3 DNA is TGTGCCAGCCTACTGGGACAGGGTAATGAAAAACTGTTTTTT.

The V call is TRBV25-1, the J call TRBJ1-2; 9 nucleotides agree with TRBD1. CDR1 MGHDK and CDR2 SYGVNS come from the germline V gene. The CDR3 is 17 amino acids. V trimming: 4 bases; J trimming: 4 bases; junction bases outside the gene matches: 13. The CDR3 region is CASSGRGQGSGGYGYTF. The CDR3 DNA sequence: TGTGCCAGCAGTGGGCGGGGACAGGGAAGTGGCGGCTATGGCTACACCTTC.

The rearrangement joins TRBV4-3 to TRBJ2-2, with a possible D match to TRBD2 (6 bases). CDR1 is LGHNA and CDR2 is YSLEER in the germline V gene. The germline V and J ends were trimmed by 3 bases and 2 bases, with 13 bases remaining between them. This CDR3 is built from 16 residues. The CDR3, as DNA: TGCGCCAGCAGCCATAGGAGGGCAGACAACACCGGGGAGCTGTTTTTT. Translation: CASSHRRADNTGELFF.

The genes are TRBV7-9 and TRBJ2-7; 8 bases match TRBD1. J lost 3 bases, V lost 5 bases, and 12 bases had no gene match. Per the germline V gene, CDR1 is SEHNR and CDR2 is FQNEAQ (reference sequence). The CDR3 totals 16 residues. Here the CDR3 DNA reads TGTGCCAGCAGCCCGCCTTATAGACAGGGGCTCTACGAGCAGTACTTC. Protein: CASSPPYRQGLYEQYF.

The rearrangement links TRBV13 to TRBJ1-2, with TRBD1 matching 8 bases. In germline, CDR1 is PRHDT, CDR2 FYEKMQ (reference sequence). The junction had 7 bases not matched to a gene; V was cut back by 5 bases and J by 2 bases. The CDR3 is made up of 15 amino acids. The CDR3 region is CASSKTRTGNYGYTF. In DNA form, the CDR3 reads TGTGCCAGCAGCAAAACTAGGACAGGGAACTATGGCTACACCTTC.

The chain couples TRBV28 to TRBJ1-4; 8 nucleotides match TRBD1. With 2 bases clipped from V and 7 bases from J, the junction kept 6 bases outside the gene matches. Germline CDR1 MDHEN, CDR2 SYDVKM. This CDR3 is built from 15 residues. This CDR3 reads CASSLPQGAAEKLFF. CDR3 nucleotide sequence: TGTGCCAGCAGTTTACCCCAGGGGGCAGCTGAAAAACTGTTTTTT.

This CDR3 reads CASSIAGRGNYGYTF. As DNA, the CDR3 is TGTGCCAGTAGTATAGCTGGCAGGGGGAACTATGGCTACACCTTC. The chain has TRBV19 and TRBJ1-2; 7 bases align to TRBD1. The CDR3 consists of 15 residues. With 1 base clipped from V and 2 bases from J, the junction kept 4 bases outside the gene matches. CDR1 is LNHDA and CDR2 is SQIVND in the germline V gene (reference sequence). Together with reference TRBV19 and TRBJ1-2, the CDR3 gives the full variable domain: DGGITQSPKYLFRKEGQNVTLSCEQNLNHDAMYWYRQDPGQGLRLIYYSQIVNDFQKGDIAEGYSVSREKKESFPLTVTSAQKNPTAFYLCASSIAGRGNYGYTFGSGTRLTVV.

This clone was observed a single time. This chain links TRBV7-6 with TRBJ2-4; D possibly corresponds to TRBD2 (6 bases). The germline gives CDR1 SGHVS, CDR2 FNYEAQ. The CDR3 is 15 amino acids. V lost 1 base to trimming and J lost 6 bases, with 13 bases between them. CDR3 in amino acids: CASSLGGERPNIQYF. CDR3 DNA: TGTGCCAGCAGCTTAGGGGGGGAACGGCCAAACATTCAGTACTTC.

The genes are TRBV10-2 and TRBJ2-5, with 9 bases lining up with TRBD1. Losses at the gene ends were 0 bases for V and 7 bases for J; bases not matched to a gene: 12. CDR3 size: 17 residues. Germline CDR1 is WSHSY and CDR2 is SAAADI. CDR3 DNA: TGCGCCAGCAGTGAGTCGAAGGTGACAGGGGGAAGGCGGACCCAGTACTTC. Encoded protein: CASSESKVTGGRRTQYF.

CDR3 DNA: TGTGCCAGCTCAACCGAGACAGTGCCTGGGGCTTTCTTT. Translated, it gives CASSTETVPGAFF. The J gene is TRBJ1-1, the V gene TRBV18; a weak D match, TRBD1 (5 bases). Trimming removed 5 bases from V and 11 bases from J, with 18 bases in between. Per germline, CDR1 KGHSH and CDR2 LQKENI. The CDR3 sequence is 13 residues long.

The chain has TRBV6-6 and TRBJ2-7; 10 nucleotides align to TRBD2. The CDR3 runs to 15 residues. Germline V gene data show CDR1 as MNHNY and CDR2 as SVGAGI (reference sequence). Trimming took 7 bases from V and 1 from J; bases not matched to a gene: 7. The CDR3 sequence: CASTREAGGSYEQYF. CDR3 DNA sequence: TGTGCCAGCACGAGGGAAGCGGGAGGGTCCTACGAGCAGTACTTC.

The gene calls are TRBV19 and TRBJ2-5; D perhaps matches TRBD2 (6 bases). There are 13 residues in the CDR3. CDR1 LNHDA and CDR2 SQIVND come from the germline V gene (reference sequence). V lost 5 bases and J lost 5, with 12 bases in between. The DNA for the CDR3 is TGTGCCAGTAGTCAAGCCCGGGGGGAGACCCAGTACTTC. Translation: CASSQARGETQYF.

This chain joins TRBV19 and TRBJ1-2; D call uncertain. CDR3 length: 15 residues. The V gene lost 8 bases and the J gene lost 4 bases, with 20 bases spanning the gap. Germline-derived CDR1 and CDR2 are LNHDA and SQIVND (reference sequence). The DNA of the CDR3 is TGTGCCAGTTCTCCTTCGGGTACAATAGGCTATGGCTACACCTTC. Protein: CASSPSGTIGYGYTF.

The chain links TRBV5-4 to TRBJ2-1, with 7 bases lining up with TRBD1. CDR1 SGHNT and CDR2 YYREEE come from the germline V gene (reference sequence). The CDR3 contains 16 residues. V lost 0 bases and J lost 7; bases outside the gene matches: 10. CDR3 in amino acids: CASSLEGRGSPNEQFF. The CDR3 DNA sequence: TGTGCCAGCAGCTTGGAGGGCAGGGGGTCGCCTAATGAGCAGTTCTTC.

The CDR3 protein is CASSPLAGSETQYF. CDR3 coding DNA: TGCGCCAGCAGCCCTCTGGCAGGGTCAGAGACCCAGTACTTC. The chain couples TRBV4-3 to TRBJ2-5, with D perhaps matching TRBD1 (5 bases). Trimming took off 4 bases at V and 4 bases at J, with 13 bases between the two ends. CDR3 length equals 14 residues. CDR1 is LGHNA and CDR2 is YSLEER in the germline V gene.

This chain joins TRBV2 and TRBJ2-7; 12 bases are shared with TRBD1. The CDR3 totals 17 residues. CDR1 is SNHLY, CDR2 FYNNEI, per germline. V dropped 4 bases and J dropped 4; count of bases not matched to a gene: 11. CDR3 sequence: CASSVYWDRGPPYEQYF. The CDR3 coding sequence is TGTGCCAGCAGTGTTTACTGGGACAGGGGGCCCCCTTACGAGCAGTACTTC.

The chain recombines TRBV6-4 with TRBJ2-6; a weak D match, TRBD2 (6 bases). Germline-derived CDR1 and CDR2 are MRHNA and SNTAGT. This CDR3 is 17 amino acids long. V was trimmed by 3 bases and J by 0 bases, leaving 12 bases between them. CDR3 DNA sequence: TGTGCCAGCAGTGAGGGGGTCGGGAGCTCTGGGGCCAACGTCCTGACTTTC. Protein sequence: CASSEGVGSSGANVLTF.

The V and J genes are TRBV19 and TRBJ2-1; maybe TRBD2 (5 bases). The CDR3 runs to 13 residues. Germline CDR1 reads LNHDA; CDR2 reads SQIVND (reference sequence). Trimming left V 5 bases short and J 8 bases short, with 13 bases between. The CDR3: CASSPGRRDEQFF. CDR3 bases: TGTGCCAGTAGTCCCGGGCGGCGGGATGAGCAGTTCTTC. Filled out from reference TRBV19 and TRBJ2-1, the complete variable domain reads DGGITQSPKYLFRKEGQNVTLSCEQNLNHDAMYWYRQDPGQGLRLIYYSQIVNDFQKGDIAEGYSVSREKKESFPLTVTSAQKNPTAFYLCASSPGRRDEQFFGPGTRLTVL.

The chain has TRBV6-1 and TRBJ1-5; a weak D match, TRBD1 (5 bases). V shed 5 bases and J shed 4 bases, with 9 bases lying between them. CDR1 MNHNS and CDR2 SASEGT come from the germline V gene. CDR3 length: 13 amino acids. The CDR3 loop reads CASSPDRNQPQHF. CDR3 nucleotide sequence: TGTGCCAGCAGTCCAGACAGAAATCAGCCCCAGCATTTT.

The genes are TRBV28 and TRBJ1-1; D is uncertain. The germline CDR1 and CDR2 sequences are MDHEN and SYDVKM. The CDR3 length is 12 residues. The germline V and J ends were trimmed by 10 bases and 1 base, with 10 bases remaining between them. The CDR3 DNA reads TGTGCCACCAGAGACACGAACACTGAAGCTTTCTTT. It codes for CATRDTNTEAFF.

The CDR3 DNA sequence: TGTGCCAGCAGCTCATCTAGCGGGAGATGGGAGACCCAGTACTTC. It encodes CASSSSSGRWETQYF. This chain links TRBV7-6 with TRBJ2-5, with 10 bases identical to TRBD2. The CDR3 runs 15 residues. After removal of 4 bases from V and 5 bases from J, the junction contained 7 bases not matched to a gene. The V gene's germline CDR1 is SGHVS and CDR2 FNYEAQ.

V and J are TRBV19 and TRBJ1-6, with D possibly matching TRBD1 (6 bases). The CDR3 covers 14 residues. Germline CDR1 reads LNHDA; CDR2 reads SQIVND (reference sequence). V shed 5 bases and J shed 7 bases, with 12 bases lying between them. CDR3 DNA: TGTGCCAGTAGTCAGGGGCCCTCGAATTCACCCCTCCACTTT. Amino acids: CASSQGPSNSPLHF.

This chain links TRBV7-2 with TRBJ2-3; TRBD1 matches at 12 bases. CDR3 length equals 15 residues. The ends lost 5 bases at V and 5 bases at J; junction bases unmatched: 5. CDR1 is SGHTA, CDR2 FQGNSA, per germline. CDR3 nucleotide sequence: TGTGCCAGCAGCCACCGGGACAGGGGGCTAGATACGCAGTATTTT. This translates into CASSHRDRGLDTQYF.

The chain carries TRBV18 and TRBJ2-7, with a weak D call TRBD1 (6 bases). Trimming took 0 bases from V and 3 from J, leaving 6 bases between them. Germline lookup yields CDR1 KGHSH and CDR2 LQKENI. The CDR3 is 13 residues long. CDR3 nucleotides: TGTGCCAGCTCACCACCAGGGGGCTACGAGCAGTACTTC. Translating it yields CASSPPGGYEQYF.

The chain is built from TRBV7-2 and TRBJ2-5; D may be TRBD2 (6 bases). The germline gives CDR1 SGHTA, CDR2 FQGNSA. Trimming left V 1 base short and J 5 bases short, with 17 bases between. CDR3 size: 16 residues. The chain's CDR3 is CASSLGSSGVKETQYF. The CDR3 nucleotides read TGTGCCAGCAGCTTAGGGTCCTCGGGAGTCAAGGAGACCCAGTACTTC.